This TCR beta chain derives from a study of cytomegalovirus exposure and HLA in healthy donors. Findings of the study overall: Most TCR sequences were rare, but some public TCRs occurred in many donors. Some TCR beta chains (about 170 of them) were listed as cytomegalovirus-associated. The CMV antigen specificity of a few CMV-associated chains was confirmed through in vitro analysis.

V was pared by 0 bases and J by 0 bases, with 21 bases between. The CDR3 is 20 residues long. Germline CDR1 reads MGHRA; CDR2 reads YSYEKL. The assay was immunoSEQ multiplex PCR, and TCRdb's table has in-frame clones only and misses some. The sample includes about 88,000 clones, 95% to 97% of them seen just once. As concerns this clone: Its antigen is unknown.

The sequence derives from a young man in good health and CMV-seronegative. What was sequenced was PBMCs. The gene calls are TRBV4-1 and TRBJ1-3; D uncertain. CDR3 DNA: TGCGCCAGCAGCCAAGATCTCCCTCGCCCGGGAGACCCCTCTGGAAACACCATATATTTT. Its protein product is CASSQDLPRPGDPSGNTIYF.